This T cell receptor (beta chain) was profiled in a study of T cell responses to AZD1222 COVID-19 vaccine (dated by TCRdb to about 2021). A note on the overall study: AZD1222 recipients with second doses at about 4 weeks or about 12 weeks were pooled, because spike-specific TCR depth and breadth did not differ between schedules. A total of just over 230 trial participants underwent TCR sequencing, of whom 200 to 220 received two doses of AZD1222 and some 25 received two doses of the MenACWY control vaccine. Trial participants were enrolled by age into 18-55, 56-69 and 70-plus year subgroups, with roughly 160, 29 and 62 TCR-sequenced participants respectively. General conclusions and limits of the study: Because no day 14 peak-response samples were available, the repertoires could be characterized only after the peak T cell response. The whole spike protein was spanned by vaccine-associated CD4 TCRs, and dominant responses were seen in regions 160-218 and 743-854. The 56-69-year group was small, and its depth increase did not reach significance, likely because of low power. Nearly half of unique spike-specific TCRs reportedly recognized epitopes outside regions mutated in the B.1.351 and B.1.1.7 variants. Conclusions about previously exposed vaccinees were limited because only six AZD1222 recipients were SARS-CoV-2 seropositive at baseline. Spike-specific TCR breadth and depth rose significantly after two AZD1222 doses compared with day 0 and with MenACWY recipients. Participants were mostly white British, with more females than males. The authors suggested clonal diversity may have been underestimated.

The CDR3 regions of human TCRbeta chains were subjected to immunosequencing. As for the original processing: TCRs in the repertoires were matched against a reference library of SARS-CoV-2-specific TCRs that had been generated with the MIRA antigen-specificity platform. Breadth was defined as the fraction of unique TCRs that were SARS-CoV-2-associated, and depth was defined as the fraction of total T cells that were SARS-CoV-2-associated. Using the MIRA data, every spike-specific TCR was mapped to the spike region that the TCR reacted to and assigned to either a CD4 or a CD8 class. Log10-transformed breadth and depth values were compared by one-way ANOVA with Sidak's multiple comparisons tests. This immuneACCESS table, as held by TCRdb, lists in-frame sequences with V and J called but not all clones. Of the missing ones, under half trace to an unresolved V gene in checked studies; the others have no known cause. The V and J calls and clone size come from that table; D and trimming were worked out from the DNA. The sample data list about 94,000 clones, and approximately 91% of these were observed just once. Less than 15% of the sample goes to the ten largest clones.

The time point tag for this specimen amounts to: baseline before first vaccination. Vaccinee samples were obtained from the UK trials COV001 and COV002, which included a single-blind randomized controlled phase 2/3 trial of AZD1222 (ChAdOx1 nCoV-19) in healthy adults. For TCRbeta chain sequencing, PBMC samples were collected from trial participants at day 0 and at day 28 after the second dose. Details on this clone: Its target antigen remains unknown. Base quality data are lacking; no much larger clone is found one base away.

Trimmed from V: 0 bases; trimmed from J: 4 bases; junction bases lacking a gene match: 3. From its cysteine to its phenylalanine, the CDR3 spans 15 amino acids. Kept here is only the CDR3 DNA, which spans 45 bases and is read in frame from base 1. Looking up the germline V gene yields CDR1 SGDLS and CDR2 YYNGEE. The V and J segments used are TRBV9 and TRBJ2-7, with TRBD2 identical over 11 junction bases. The sample in question was peripheral blood, obtained on day 0 of AZD1222 vaccination. The sequence came from an adult in good health. The DNA sequence is given as TGTGCCAGCAGCGTAGATCCTAGCGGGAGGTACGAGCAGTACTTC. It is translated as CASSVDPSGRYEQYF.